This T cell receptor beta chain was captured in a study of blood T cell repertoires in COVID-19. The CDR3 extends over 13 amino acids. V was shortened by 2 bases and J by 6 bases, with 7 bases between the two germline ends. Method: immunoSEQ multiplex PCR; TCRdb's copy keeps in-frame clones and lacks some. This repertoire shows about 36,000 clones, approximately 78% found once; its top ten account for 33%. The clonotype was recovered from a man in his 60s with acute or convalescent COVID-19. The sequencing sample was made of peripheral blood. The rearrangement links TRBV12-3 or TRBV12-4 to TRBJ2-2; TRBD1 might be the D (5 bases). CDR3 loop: CASSLTGPGELFF. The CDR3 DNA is TGTGCCAGCAGTTTAACAGGACCCGGGGAGCTGTTTTTT.